This record covers a single T cell receptor (beta chain). Sequencing used immunoSEQ multiplex PCR; TCRdb keeps in-frame clones, though not all of them. Of about 470,000 clones in the sample, about 92% were seen once. This CDR3 region has 14 residues. Losses at the gene ends were 5 bases for V and 8 bases for J; bases not matched to a gene: 5. Germline values: CDR1 MDHEN, CDR2 SYDVKM. Treatment noted: around 19 received Ad26.COV2.S at low or high dose, single or two shots; roughly 5 received placebo; per-sample allocation not given. Day 63 after the first injection of vaccine or placebo was the sampling time. This sample was taken from a study of Ad26.COV2.S vaccination and SARS-CoV-2 variants.

V and J are TRBV28 and TRBJ1-6; 8 bases are a match to TRBD1. The sample here was peripheral blood, taken in a trial of Ad26.COV2.S vaccine versus placebo. The receptor was derived from a person aged 18-60 years who received the Ad26.COV2.S COVID-19 vaccine or a placebo. This CDR3 is CASSIRGRHSPLHF. CDR3 nucleotides: TGTGCCAGCAGTATCAGGGGGCGGCATTCACCCCTCCACTTT.